A single sample gave rise to the 26 T cell receptor beta chains below, sequenced in a study of shared T cell receptors in the human thymus (dated by TCRdb to about 2021). Library construction relied on the immunoSEQ multiplex PCR assay. TCRdb obtained this table from immuneACCESS and retained in-frame rearrangements with V and J assigned. These tables miss some clones; where compared with another copy, unresolved V genes account for less than half of the shortfall, and the remainder is unexplained. For this sample the table gives roughly 660,000 clones, of which roughly 88% were detected only once. Clones ranked in the top ten supply 0.0085% to 0.012% of the sample. This same sample was also taken into another study, of human thymus T cells.

Sequenced material: thymocytes. The receptor source for this set is a boy younger than two with a congenital heart defect. Donor details come from another sample of the same person, matched by shared clones.

This clone has a single count. This rearrangement joins TRBV4-3 to TRBJ1-2; a weak D match, TRBD1 (5 bases). Germline CDR1 LGHNA, CDR2 YSLEER. The V and J ends lost 7 bases and 8 bases respectively, with 17 bases between them. The CDR3 covers 13 residues. The CDR3 here is CASNRGGEEGYTF. The CDR3 region has the DNA TGCGCCAGCAATAGGGGAGGGGAGGAAGGCTACACCTTC.

For the CDR3, the DNA is TGTGCCAGCAGCCTGGGACAGGGGATCGTCACTGAAGCTTTCTTT. The encoded protein is CASSLGQGIVTEAFF. The chain is built from TRBV13 and TRBJ1-1; 10 nucleotides align to TRBD1. Trimming cost V 5 bases and J 4 bases; bases outside gene matches: 7. The germline CDR1 and CDR2 sequences are PRHDT and FYEKMQ (reference sequence). The CDR3 loop spans 15 amino acids.

Regarding this clone: The same CDR3 arises from other DNA sequences in this sample as well. V and J are TRBV5-1 and TRBJ1-1, with D maybe TRBD1 (5 bases). CDR1 and CDR2 from the germline V gene are SGHRS and YFSETQ. The CDR3 has 14 residues. The ends were cut back, 4 bases at V and 4 bases at J, with 14 bases in the middle. The CDR3 nucleotides read TGCGCCAGCAGCGCGGGACGGGAGGGCACTGAAGCTTTCTTT. Encoded protein: CASSAGREGTEAFF.

The chain joins TRBV19 to TRBJ2-3; D is unclear. The CDR3 covers 14 residues. The V gene lost 3 bases and the J gene lost 4 bases, with 11 bases spanning the gap. Germline V gene sequence: CDR1 LNHDA, CDR2 SQIVND (reference sequence). CDR3 amino acids: CASSIEPAPDTQYF. CDR3 nucleotide sequence: TGTGCCAGTAGTATTGAGCCCGCACCAGATACGCAGTATTTT.

The genes are TRBV6-4 and TRBJ2-2; D is unresolved. Germline values: CDR1 MRHNA, CDR2 SNTAGT. Deletions cut 3 bases from V and 2 bases from J, with 4 bases between. The CDR3 totals 13 residues. CDR3 protein: CASSDNNTGELFF. The CDR3 DNA sequence: TGTGCCAGCAGTGATAATAACACCGGGGAGCTGTTTTTT.

This chain uses TRBV23-1 with TRBJ2-7, with D perhaps matching TRBD1 (6 bases). TRBV23-1 is sorted into the ORF group, with uncertain function. The CDR3 runs 16 residues. Trimming left V 4 bases short and J 5 bases short, with 21 bases between. CDR3 DNA sequence: TGCGCCAGCAGTCTACCTCTACAGGGCCACCAGGACGAGCAGTACTTC. Its translation: CASSLPLQGHQDEQYF.

V usage is TRBV28 and J usage is TRBJ1-4; TRBD1 might be the D (6 bases). This CDR3 is built from 15 residues. Germline loops: CDR1 MDHEN, CDR2 SYDVKM. The V end was cut by 4 bases, the J end by 8 bases, with 17 bases between. The CDR3 DNA follows: TGTGCCAGCAGTTCCCAGGGGCCGGTACGAGAAAAACTGTTTTTT. Encoded protein: CASSSQGPVREKLFF.

This sequence joins TRBV6-1 and TRBJ1-2, with TRBD1 matching over 7 bases. Germline V gene data show CDR1 as MNHNS and CDR2 as SASEGT. The CDR3 spans 14 residues. The V segment lost 4 bases and the J segment 6 bases; nucleotides outside the gene matches: 8. The CDR3 DNA reads TGTGCCAGCAGTGCGACAGGGATAATCGATGGCTACACCTTC. Its protein product is CASSATGIIDGYTF.

V and J are TRBV27 and TRBJ1-2; a possible D gene is TRBD1 (5 bases). Trimming stripped 10 bases from V and 8 bases from J, with 23 bases between. Germline V gene sequence: CDR1 MNHEY, CDR2 SMNVEV (reference sequence). CDR3 size: 14 residues. The CDR3 nucleotides read TGTGCCAACAATGCCCCCCCGGGGGTAGGAGGCTACACCTTC. This sequence encodes CANNAPPGVGGYTF.

The chain employs TRBV5-1 and TRBJ1-1; no clear D gene. V lost 0 bases, J lost 3 bases, and 21 bases lay in between. The length of the CDR3 is 18 residues. Per germline, CDR1 SGHRS and CDR2 YFSETQ. The CDR3 protein is CASSLAPRPDRVDTEAFF. CDR3 sequence (DNA): TGCGCCAGCAGCTTGGCCCCAAGACCCGACCGGGTGGACACTGAAGCTTTCTTT.

This clone turned up a few times. Other DNA sequences in this sample translate to the same CDR3. The rearrangement links TRBV19 to TRBJ2-3, with TRBD2 matching over 11 bases. The CDR3 consists of 16 residues. Looked up from germline, CDR1 is LNHDA and CDR2 is SQIVND (reference sequence). After removal of 1 base from V and 3 bases from J, the junction contained 3 bases not matched to a gene. The CDR3, as DNA: TGTGCCAGTAGTATAGGTACTAGCGGGAGAACAGATACGCAGTATTTT. It translates to CASSIGTSGRTDTQYF.

This chain connects TRBV4-1 to TRBJ2-2; 10 bases are a match to TRBD2. Germline loops: CDR1 MGHRA, CDR2 YSYEKL. The CDR3 is 17 residues long. J gave up 5 bases and V 1 base, and 7 bases lay outside the gene matches. The CDR3 nucleotides are TGCGCCAGCAGCCAAGGCCCAGCGGGAGGGGGAACCGGGGAGCTGTTTTTT. This translates into CASSQGPAGGGTGELFF.

This rearrangement joins TRBV6-5 to TRBJ1-2, with 9 bases lining up with TRBD1. Trimming removed 6 bases from V and 2 bases from J; junction bases left unmatched: 7. The germline CDR1 and CDR2 sequences are MNHEY and SVGAGI. CDR3 size: 15 residues. For the CDR3, the DNA is TGTGCCAGCAGCTACAGGGGGCGGGTCAACTATGGCTACACCTTC. It is translated as CASSYRGRVNYGYTF.

CDR3 protein: CASSLAPGLGKGYNEQFF. CDR3 sequence (DNA): TGTGCCAGCAGCTTGGCCCCGGGACTAGGGAAGGGGTACAATGAGCAGTTCTTC. The genes are TRBV5-4 and TRBJ2-1, with TRBD2 matching 8 bases. V trimming: 0 bases; J trimming: 4 bases; junction bases outside the gene matches: 12. Germline loops: CDR1 SGHNT, CDR2 YYREEE (reference sequence). The CDR3 covers 18 residues.

The rearrangement joins TRBV10-1 to TRBJ2-2; TRBD1 might be the D (5 bases). The germline V and J ends were trimmed by 8 bases and 7 bases, with 14 bases remaining between them. This CDR3 has 13 residues. Germline V gene data show CDR1 as WNHNN and CDR2 as SYGVQD (reference sequence). The CDR3 DNA sequence: TGCGCCAGCGGACACAGTAATGTCGGGGAGCTGTTTTTT. Its translation: CASGHSNVGELFF.

The chain combines TRBV29-1 with TRBJ2-7; a possible D gene is TRBD2 (6 bases). The CDR3 is 15 residues long. CDR1 SQVTM and CDR2 ANQGSEA come from the germline V gene. V lost 2 bases, J lost 9 bases, and 23 bases lay in between. DNA of the CDR3: TGCAGCGTTGAATTAGTCGGGACTTCCCATTTGGGGCAGTACTTC. As protein: CSVELVGTSHLGQYF.

J is TRBJ1-1 and V is TRBV6-6, with D unclear. Trimming left V 5 bases short and J 1 base short, with 14 bases between. CDR1 and CDR2 from the germline V gene are MNHNY and SVGAGI (reference sequence). CDR3 length: 15 amino acids. This chain's CDR3 is CASSPEHYPNTEAFF. The DNA for the CDR3 is TGTGCCAGCAGTCCTGAACATTACCCGAACACTGAAGCTTTCTTT.

The chain employs TRBV7-6 and TRBJ1-5; the D is unclear. CDR1 is SGHVS and CDR2 is FNYEAQ in the germline V gene. This CDR3 region has 13 residues. Trimming took 5 bases from V and 0 from J, leaving 5 bases between them. This chain's CDR3 is CASSPHSNQPQHF. CDR3 in DNA: TGTGCCAGCAGCCCCCATAGCAATCAGCCCCAGCATTTT.

This clone was observed a single time. J is TRBJ2-3 and V is TRBV30, with 12 bases that match TRBD2. The germline gives CDR1 GTSNPN, CDR2 SVGIG (reference sequence). The trim removed 8 bases at V and 0 bases at J, leaving 15 bases unmatched. The length of the CDR3 is 18 residues. CDR3 in DNA: TGTGCCGCATCTAGCGGGAGGGTATTCCGGGGTAGCACAGATACGCAGTATTTT. It is translated as CAASSGRVFRGSTDTQYF.

This clone was seen a few times. V gene TRBV4-3 combines with J gene TRBJ2-1; 9 bases match TRBD2. Trimming removed 2 bases from V and 7 bases from J; junction bases left unmatched: 6. Germline V gives CDR1 LGHNA, CDR2 YSLEER. The CDR3 runs to 15 residues. In DNA form, the CDR3 reads TGCGCCAGCAGCCAAACGACTAGCGGCCCTAATGAGCAGTTCTTC. Its protein is CASSQTTSGPNEQFF.

The genes are TRBV5-1 and TRBJ2-1; D is ambiguous. The germline CDR1 and CDR2 sequences are SGHRS and YFSETQ. Trimming took 0 bases from V and 9 from J, leaving 7 bases between them. The CDR3 is made up of 12 amino acids. The CDR3 bases are TGCGCCAGCAGCTTGGATTCGGGTGAGCAGTTCTTC. It specifies CASSLDSGEQFF. Based on the CDR3 plus reference TRBV5-1 and TRBJ2-1, the full variable domain is KAGVTQTPRYLIKTRGQQVTLSCSPISGHRSVSWYQQTPGQGLQFLFEYFSETQRNKGNFPGRFSGRQFSNSRSEMNVSTLELGDSALYLCASSLDSGEQFFGPGTRLTVL.

The chain is built from TRBV5-4 and TRBJ2-6, with D hard to call. Germline values: CDR1 SGHNT, CDR2 YYREEE (reference sequence). V was clipped by 2 bases and J by 1 base, with 7 bases between them. The CDR3 totals 15 residues. The CDR3, as DNA: TGTGCCAGCAGCTTTGAGGCTTCTGGGGCCAACGTCCTGACTTTC. This sequence encodes CASSFEASGANVLTF.

The rearrangement uses TRBV29-1 and TRBJ2-3, with 11 nucleotides matching TRBD2. CDR1 is SQVTM and CDR2 is ANQGSEA in the germline V gene. V shed 3 bases, J shed 4 bases, and the junction held 6 bases outside the gene matches. There are 15 residues in the CDR3. The CDR3 here is CSVEGLAGGADTQYF. CDR3 coding DNA: TGCAGCGTTGAGGGTCTAGCGGGAGGTGCAGATACGCAGTATTTT.

The chain is built from TRBV6-1 and TRBJ1-5, with 9 bases identical to TRBD1. There are 14 residues in the CDR3. V gave up 3 bases and J gave up 6 bases; unmatched junction bases: 3. Germline lookup yields CDR1 MNHNS and CDR2 SASEGT. CDR3 sequence (DNA): TGTGCCAGCAGTGATGGACAGGGGTTTCAGCCCCAGCATTTT. The encoded protein is CASSDGQGFQPQHF.

The rearrangement joins TRBV7-9 to TRBJ2-3; 9 bases are shared with TRBD2. The CDR3 is 15 amino acids. Germline-derived CDR1 and CDR2 are SEHNR and FQNEAQ (reference sequence). Germline trimming cut 5 bases from V and 4 bases from J; bases unmatched to any gene: 7. CDR3 region: CASSPISGRSDTQYF. The CDR3 bases are TGTGCCAGCAGCCCGATCAGCGGGAGGTCAGATACGCAGTATTTT.

This clone has a single count. This chain connects TRBV4-3 to TRBJ2-2, with 9 bases matching TRBD1. CDR3 length equals 16 residues. V was pared by 1 base and J by 4 bases, with 4 bases of the junction left unmatched. The germline V gene has CDR1 LGHNA and CDR2 YSLEER. The CDR3 here is CASSQGQGDFTGELFF. CDR3 DNA: TGCGCCAGCAGCCAAGGACAGGGGGATTTCACCGGGGAGCTGTTTTTT.